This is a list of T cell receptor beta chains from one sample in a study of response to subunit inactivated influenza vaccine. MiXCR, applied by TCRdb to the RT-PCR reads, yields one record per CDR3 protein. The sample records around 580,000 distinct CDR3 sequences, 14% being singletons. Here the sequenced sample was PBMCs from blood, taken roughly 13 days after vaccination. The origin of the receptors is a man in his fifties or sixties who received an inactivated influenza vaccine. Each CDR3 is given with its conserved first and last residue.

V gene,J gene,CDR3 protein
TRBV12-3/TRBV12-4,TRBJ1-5,CASQGAGSNQPQHF
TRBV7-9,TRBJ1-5,CASSYYRDGNQPQHF
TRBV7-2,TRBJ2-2,CASSSQGPGELFF
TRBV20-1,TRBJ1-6,CCARDPRAGVGSPLHF
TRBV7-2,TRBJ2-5,CASSLTKTQYF
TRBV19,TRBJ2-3,CASRPREGALDTQYF
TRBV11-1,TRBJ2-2,CASSDSRPFGRGDTGELFF
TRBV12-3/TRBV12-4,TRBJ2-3,CASSPRTSGRTDTQYF
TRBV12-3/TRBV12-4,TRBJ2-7,CASSFRGQPTYEQYF
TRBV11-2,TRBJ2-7,CASSPTEKNEQYF
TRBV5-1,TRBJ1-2,CASSLMSGSGWDYGYTF
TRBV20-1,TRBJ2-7,CSAKAGGSYEQYF
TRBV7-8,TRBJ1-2,CASSLDAVNYGYTF
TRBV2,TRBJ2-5,CASSEAGGYETQYF
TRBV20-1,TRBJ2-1,CSARGEDRGSSYNEQFF
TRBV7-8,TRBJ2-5,CASSLGIRTSKETQYF
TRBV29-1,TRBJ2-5,CSVEDEDLKLETQYF
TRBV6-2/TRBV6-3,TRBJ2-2,CASSFQRTPAGELFF
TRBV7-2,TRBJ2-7,CASSLFPRDRVYF
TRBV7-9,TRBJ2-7,CASSLMGQGTKDEQYF
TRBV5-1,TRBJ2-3,CASSLGLGQGTDTQYF
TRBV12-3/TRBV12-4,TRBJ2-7,CASSSTSGSSYEQYF
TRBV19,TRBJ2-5,CASSTTDREDETQYF
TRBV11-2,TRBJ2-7,CASSHGRPPGGYDGYEQYF
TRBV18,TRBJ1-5,CASSRGQDQPQHF
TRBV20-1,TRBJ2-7,CSARRSGSGDEQYF
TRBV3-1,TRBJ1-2,CASSQGGVDGYTF
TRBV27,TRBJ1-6,CASSPGTGMGNSPLHF
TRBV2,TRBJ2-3,CASRQGKGTDTQYF
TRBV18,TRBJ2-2,CASSPRDGNTGELFF
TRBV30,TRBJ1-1,CAWRTGLGGLNTEAFF
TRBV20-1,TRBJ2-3,CSARGSSGIDTQYF
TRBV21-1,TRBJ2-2,CASSKWRGERSGELFF
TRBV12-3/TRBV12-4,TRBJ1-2,CASSLGVNPLNYGYTF
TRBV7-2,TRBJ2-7,CASSLSPGGTYEQYF
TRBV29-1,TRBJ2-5,CSGLDAQETQYF
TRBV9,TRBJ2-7,CASSVGDRVGEQYF
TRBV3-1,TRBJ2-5,CASSQGLGEKYQETQYF
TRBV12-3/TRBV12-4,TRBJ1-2,CASSLKAQGYGYTF
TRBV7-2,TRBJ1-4,CASSLMIATNEKLFF
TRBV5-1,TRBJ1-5,CASSLASGEGAQHF
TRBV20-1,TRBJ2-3,CSAIRGDTQYF
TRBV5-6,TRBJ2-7,CASSSGDSLPAGQYF
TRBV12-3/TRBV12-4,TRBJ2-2,CASRAGTGGTGELFF
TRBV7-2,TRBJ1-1,CASSPNAQLVGEAFF
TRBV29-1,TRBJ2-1,CSASGTPEGLHEQFF
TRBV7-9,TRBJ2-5,CASSLYQQETQYF
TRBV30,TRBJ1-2,CAWSATPLYGYTF
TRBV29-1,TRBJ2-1,CSVAWTGANEQFF
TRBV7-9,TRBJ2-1,CASSLGPGQGFNEQFF
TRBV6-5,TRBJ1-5,CASSYAGNQPQHF